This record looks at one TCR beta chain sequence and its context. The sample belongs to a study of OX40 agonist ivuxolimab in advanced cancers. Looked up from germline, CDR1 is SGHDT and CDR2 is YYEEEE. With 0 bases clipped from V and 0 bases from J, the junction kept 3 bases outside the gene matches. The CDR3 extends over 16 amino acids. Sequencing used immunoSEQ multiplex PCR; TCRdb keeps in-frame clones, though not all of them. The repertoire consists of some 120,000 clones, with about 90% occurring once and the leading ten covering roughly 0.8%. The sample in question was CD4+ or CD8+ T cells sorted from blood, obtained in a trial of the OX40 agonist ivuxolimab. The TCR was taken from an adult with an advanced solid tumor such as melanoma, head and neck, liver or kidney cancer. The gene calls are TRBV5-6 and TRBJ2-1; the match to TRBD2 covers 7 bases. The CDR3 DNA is TGTGCCAGCAGCTTGGCCGGCGGGGGCTCCTACAATGAGCAGTTCTTC. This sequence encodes CASSLAGGGSYNEQFF.